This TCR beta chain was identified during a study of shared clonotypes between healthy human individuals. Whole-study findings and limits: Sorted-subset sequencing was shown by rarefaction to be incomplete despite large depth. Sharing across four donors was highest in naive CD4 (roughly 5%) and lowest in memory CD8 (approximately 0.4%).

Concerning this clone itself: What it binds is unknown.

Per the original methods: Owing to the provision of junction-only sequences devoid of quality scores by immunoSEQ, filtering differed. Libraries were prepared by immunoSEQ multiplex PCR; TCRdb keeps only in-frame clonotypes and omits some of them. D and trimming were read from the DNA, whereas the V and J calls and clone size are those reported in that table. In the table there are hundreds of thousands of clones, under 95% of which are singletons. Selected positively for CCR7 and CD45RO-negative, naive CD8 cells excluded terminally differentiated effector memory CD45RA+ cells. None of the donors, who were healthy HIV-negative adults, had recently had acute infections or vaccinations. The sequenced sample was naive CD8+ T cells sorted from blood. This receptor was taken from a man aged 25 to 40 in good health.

The CDR3 sequence: CASRETVNTEAFF. The CDR3, as DNA: TGTGCCAGCAGAGAGACAGTGAACACTGAAGCTTTCTTT. The rearrangement joins TRBV5-5 to TRBJ1-1; weak D call: TRBD1 (5 bases). The CDR3 consists of 13 residues. The V end was cut by 5 bases, the J end by 0 bases, with 8 bases between. Germline V gene data show CDR1 as SGHKS and CDR2 as YYEKEE (reference sequence).